Listed below are T cell receptor beta chains from one sample, sequenced in a study of T cell therapy after organ transplantation. These receptors are not linked to any known antigen. The data were produced by immunoSEQ multiplex PCR, yet TCRdb's version contains in-frame clones alone and is incomplete. There are 40,000 to 60,000 clones in the sample; roughly 93% occur only once, and 3.1% lies in the top ten. Source: CD8+ T cells from blood, taken before autologous CMV-specific T cell therapy. The receptors were sampled from a human patient who had received a solid organ transplant and had CMV disease. CDR3s include the opening cysteine and the closing phenylalanine or tryptophan. D genes are given only for firm matches.

TRBD1	TRBV5-4	TRBJ1-1	CASSFDRATEAFF
NA	TRBV11-2	TRBJ2-1	CASSPDTAYNEQFF
NA	TRBV2	TRBJ2-1	CASSEKGEQFF
NA	TRBV29-1	TRBJ2-7	CSVEIPGGAAYEQYF
NA	TRBV4-3	TRBJ1-5	CASSQDGRSSGNQPQHF
NA	TRBV11-2	TRBJ2-6	CASSLWAADSGANVLTF
NA	TRBV6-5	TRBJ2-1	CASNARGGYNEQFF
NA	TRBV12-5	TRBJ2-7	CASGLSSYEQYF
NA	TRBV11-2	TRBJ2-7	CASSFGDSNYEQYF
NA	TRBV30	TRBJ2-3	CALSDPYTQYF
NA	TRBV9	TRBJ1-1	CASSVSDLNTEAFF
TRBD1	TRBV29-1	TRBJ2-7	CSVENRGPYEQYF
TRBD2	TRBV2	TRBJ2-1	CASSDSGGSNEQFF
TRBD1	TRBV6-5	TRBJ2-7	CASSYSIGQEAYEQYF
TRBD1	TRBV28	TRBJ2-7	CASRLLGDRATYEQYF
NA	TRBV6-5	TRBJ1-4	CASSPGGFGEKLFF